This T cell receptor beta chain was sequenced for a study of T cells in localized non-small cell lung cancer. General study points: Median detection of top 100 tumor clones in adjacent lung was 55 to 60 clones. Heterogeneity stays possible, as sequencing covered only one tumor region. Adjacent uninvolved lung had the highest clonality, suggesting focused antigen responses.

The CDR3 contains 13 residues. Between the trimmed V and J ends, which lost 2 bases and 12 bases, there was a span of 13 bases. Germline values: CDR1 LNHDA, CDR2 SQIVND (reference sequence). Using immunoSEQ multiplex PCR, the repertoire was profiled, and TCRdb retains in-frame clones only, with some absent. The sample carries approximately 12,000 clones, 80% to 90% recorded once. Worth noting for this clone: Its antigen is undetermined.

Here the sequenced sample was peripheral blood, taken before any cancer treatment. This TCR was recovered from a male donor at least 60 years old with stage I lung adenocarcinoma. This sequence joins TRBV19 and TRBJ1-4; D is ambiguous. The CDR3, as DNA: TGTGCCAGTAGTATACGTCTTCCAGTTGAACTGTTTTTT. It specifies CASSIRLPVELFF.